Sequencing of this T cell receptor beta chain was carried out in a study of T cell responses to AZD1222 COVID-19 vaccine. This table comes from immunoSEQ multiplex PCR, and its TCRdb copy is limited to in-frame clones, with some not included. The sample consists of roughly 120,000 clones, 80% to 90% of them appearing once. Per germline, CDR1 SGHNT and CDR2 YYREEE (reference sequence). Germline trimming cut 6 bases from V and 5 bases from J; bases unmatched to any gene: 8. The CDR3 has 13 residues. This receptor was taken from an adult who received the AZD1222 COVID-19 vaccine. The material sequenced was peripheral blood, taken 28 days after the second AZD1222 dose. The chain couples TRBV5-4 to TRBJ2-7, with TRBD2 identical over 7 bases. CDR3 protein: CASNWGGSDEQYF. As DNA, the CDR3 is TGTGCCAGCAACTGGGGGGGAAGCGACGAGCAGTACTTC.